Following are 18 T cell receptor beta chains from one sample sequenced in a study of regulatory T cells in long-lasting Graves disease. CDR3 regions were amplified by Arm-PCR using iRepertoire HTBI primers to build TCR beta libraries. One entry per CDR3 protein, called by TCRdb with MiXCR from the multiplex PCR reads. The sample lists about 240,000 distinct CDR3 sequences, 20% seen once, with more than 11% in the top ten. Time point of the sample: newly diagnosed GD, antithyroid drugs for less than 3 months. From RNA extracted from PBMCs, the TCR library was made. Sample: peripheral blood mononuclear cells (PBMCs), taken at new diagnosis, from a patient treated with antithyroid drugs. These receptors all stem from a female donor with Graves disease.

This clonotype has a count of ten or more. The chain links TRBV5-1 to TRBJ1-6, with 8 positions matching TRBD1. CDR1 is SGHRS and CDR2 is YFSETQ in the germline V gene. With V trimmed by 1 base and J by 8 bases, 8 bases remained unmatched. There are 16 residues in the CDR3. The CDR3 reads CASSLSRQGTDSPLHF. The CDR3 DNA reads as TGCGCCAGCAGCTTGTCGAGACAGGGGACGGATTCACCCCTCCACTTT.

The rearrangement joins TRBV5-1 to TRBJ2-3; 12 positions match TRBD2. Per the germline V gene, CDR1 is SGHRS and CDR2 is YFSETQ. This CDR3 is 13 amino acids long. V gave up 7 bases and J gave up 5 bases; unmatched junction bases: 2. This chain's CDR3 is CASRLAGVDTQYF. The CDR3 DNA follows: TGCGCCAGCCGACTAGCGGGAGTAGATACGCAGTATTTT.

The rearrangement links TRBV7-9 to TRBJ2-1, with 9 bases fitting TRBD1. Germline V lookup: CDR1 SEHNR, CDR2 FQNEAQ (reference sequence). This CDR3 contains 14 residues. The V segment lost 5 bases and the J segment 8 bases; nucleotides outside the gene matches: 7. This chain's CDR3 is CASSPGQGIHEQFF. CDR3 nucleotide sequence: TGTGCCAGCAGCCCGGGACAGGGCATCCATGAGCAGTTCTTC.

This clonotype has at least ten counts. V gene TRBV28 combines with J gene TRBJ1-4; no clear D. Deletions cut 7 bases from V and 10 bases from J, with 22 bases between. This CDR3 is 15 amino acids long. CDR1 is MDHEN, CDR2 SYDVKM, per germline. CDR3: CASTQTAPLAGKLFF. Written as DNA, the CDR3 is TGTGCCAGCACCCAAACGGCGCCCTTAGCCGGAAAACTGTTTTTT.

This clonotype was observed at least ten times. J is TRBJ2-1 and V is TRBV20-1; 9 positions agree with TRBD2. The V gene's germline CDR1 is DFQATT and CDR2 SNEGSKA (reference sequence). The V segment lost 2 bases and the J segment 6 bases; nucleotides outside the gene matches: 2. The CDR3 loop spans 13 amino acids. This chain's CDR3 is CSARYSGSNEQFF. CDR3 in DNA: TGCAGTGCTAGATATAGCGGGAGCAATGAGCAGTTCTTC.

In the case of this clonotype: This may be a read error: a much more frequent sequence differs by one nucleotide. V gene TRBV6-1 combines with J gene TRBJ2-2; TRBD1 might be the D (5 bases). The germline CDR1 and CDR2 sequences are MNHNS and SASEGT. The length of the CDR3 is 13 residues. Trimming shortened V by 7 bases and J by 9 bases, and 15 bases separated the two germline ends. This chain's CDR3 is CASKGLGYRELFF. CDR3 sequence (DNA): TGTGCCAGCAAGGGGTTGGGCTACCGGGAGCTGTTTTTT.

The chain links TRBV4-1 to TRBJ2-7; 8 bases map to TRBD1. CDR1 and CDR2 (germline): MGHRA, YSYEKL. Unmatched junction bases numbered 5, after V lost 1 base and J lost 3 bases. The CDR3 is 15 amino acids. The CDR3 coding sequence is TGCGCCAGCAGCCAAGGGGACAGGAAGAGCTACGAGCAGTACTTC. This codes for CASSQGDRKSYEQYF.

The table lists this clonotype with many counts. The chain couples TRBV5-1 to TRBJ2-7, with 7 bases that match TRBD2. The CDR3 runs 15 residues. The germline CDR1 and CDR2 sequences are SGHRS and YFSETQ. The V gene end was trimmed by 1 base and the J gene end by 0 bases; junction bases not matched to a gene: 4. The CDR3 sequence: CASSLSASGSYEQYF. CDR3 sequence (DNA): TGCGCCAGCAGCTTGTCTGCTAGCGGCTCCTACGAGCAGTACTTC.

This clonotype came up a few times. The chain uses TRBV4-3 and TRBJ2-2; 7 bases map to TRBD1. Germline V gives CDR1 LGHNA, CDR2 YSLEER. The V segment lost 3 bases and the J segment 3 bases; nucleotides outside the gene matches: 4. The CDR3 spans 15 residues. The CDR3 loop reads CASSHQGVDTGELFF. The CDR3 DNA sequence: TGCGCCAGCAGCCACCAGGGGGTGGACACCGGGGAGCTGTTTTTT.

This clonotype was observed many times. The chain couples TRBV5-1 to TRBJ2-1, with D possibly TRBD1 on 5 matching bases. This CDR3 is 16 amino acids long. Germline assignment: CDR1 SGHRS and CDR2 YFSETQ. The ends were cut back, 4 bases at V and 1 base at J, with 15 bases in the middle. The CDR3: CASSPGWGGSYNEQFF. CDR3 in DNA: TGCGCCAGCAGCCCCGGATGGGGCGGATCCTACAATGAGCAGTTCTTC.

This clonotype was found many times. The chain joins TRBV5-6 to TRBJ1-5, with 7 bases matching TRBD1. The trim removed 4 bases at V and 6 bases at J, leaving 4 bases unmatched. The length of the CDR3 is 13 residues. CDR1 is SGHDT, CDR2 YYEEEE, per germline. This chain's CDR3 is CASSRQGLQPQHF. DNA of the CDR3: TGTGCCAGCAGCAGACAGGGTCTTCAGCCCCAGCATTTT. Complete variable domain (other parts from reference TRBV5-6 and TRBJ1-5): DAGVTQSPTHLIKTRGQQVTLRCSPKSGHDTVSWYQQALGQGPQFIFQYYEEEERQRGNFPDRFSGHQFPNYSSELNVNALLLGDSALYLCASSRQGLQPQHFGDGTRLSIL.

The table lists this clonotype with many counts. The J gene is TRBJ1-6, the V gene TRBV28; D is uncertain. Germline V lookup: CDR1 MDHEN, CDR2 SYDVKM. The CDR3 length is 13 residues. The germline V and J ends were trimmed by 11 bases and 3 bases, with 11 bases remaining between them. The CDR3 region is CASRQYYNSPLHF. CDR3 DNA: TGTGCCTCCAGGCAGTACTATAATTCACCCCTCCACTTT.

Details on this clonotype: This may be a read error: a much more frequent sequence differs by one nucleotide. V is TRBV11-2 and J is TRBJ2-1, with D possibly being TRBD1 (5 bases). This CDR3 is built from 13 residues. Looked up from germline, CDR1 is SGHAT and CDR2 is FQNNGV. V was shortened by 5 bases and J by 0 bases, with 5 bases between the two germline ends. The CDR3 loop reads CASSTGSYNEQFF. The CDR3 DNA follows: TGTGCCAGCAGCACAGGCTCCTACAATGAGCAGTTCTTC. Full variable domain (remainder filled in from reference TRBV11-2 and TRBJ2-1): EAGVAQSPRYKIIEKRQSVAFWCNPISGHATLYWYQQILGQGPKLLIQFQNNGVVDDSQLPKDRFSAERLKGVDSTLKIQPAKLEDSAVYLCASSTGSYNEQFFGPGTRLTVL.

Only a few counts were recorded for this clonotype. The chain joins TRBV12-3 or TRBV12-4 to TRBJ2-7, with a possible D match to TRBD1 (7 bases). The CDR3 contains 14 residues. V was shortened by 2 bases and J by 5 bases, with 13 bases between the two germline ends. CDR3 residues: CASSLSGGGDEQYF. The CDR3 DNA sequence: TGTGCCAGCAGTTTAAGCGGAGGGGGCGACGAGCAGTACTTC.

The chain has TRBV7-9 and TRBJ2-1; 15 bases are a match to TRBD2. This CDR3 comprises 20 residues. The germline gives CDR1 SEHNR, CDR2 FQNEAQ (reference sequence). Trimming took 4 bases from V and 7 from J; bases not matched to a gene: 17. The CDR3 is CASSSEWDGLAGGLWNEQFF. The CDR3 nucleotides are TGTGCCAGCAGCTCAGAGTGGGACGGACTAGCGGGAGGGCTTTGGAATGAGCAGTTCTTC.

For this clonotype: The junction and the germline gene differ at one end; a read error may be behind it. This chain uses TRBV5-4 with TRBJ1-4, with D unclear. CDR3 size: 12 residues. Per the germline V gene, CDR1 is SGHNT and CDR2 is YYREEE (reference sequence). Written as DNA, the CDR3 is TGTGGCAGCAGCTTGGGGAATAAAAAACTGTTTTTT. As protein: CGSSLGNKKLFF.

The chain uses TRBV28 and TRBJ1-1; unclear D gene. The CDR3 is made up of 14 amino acids. Between the trimmed V and J ends, which lost 3 bases and 5 bases, there was a span of 13 bases. Germline CDR1 MDHEN, CDR2 SYDVKM. The CDR3 DNA reads TGTGCCAGCAGTTTGGTAGCGGCTAGGACTGAAGCTTTCTTT. Its protein product is CASSLVAARTEAFF.

This clonotype was detected many times. V gene TRBV7-9 combines with J gene TRBJ2-3, with 12 bases lining up with TRBD2. Germline V gene sequence: CDR1 SEHNR, CDR2 FQNEAQ (reference sequence). Germline trimming cut 2 bases from V and 4 bases from J; bases unmatched to any gene: 10. The CDR3 is 18 residues long. In nucleotides, the CDR3 is TGTGCCAGCAGCTTACCCCTGGTGGGGACTAGCGGGCCAGATACGCAGTATTTT. Its protein is CASSLPLVGTSGPDTQYF.